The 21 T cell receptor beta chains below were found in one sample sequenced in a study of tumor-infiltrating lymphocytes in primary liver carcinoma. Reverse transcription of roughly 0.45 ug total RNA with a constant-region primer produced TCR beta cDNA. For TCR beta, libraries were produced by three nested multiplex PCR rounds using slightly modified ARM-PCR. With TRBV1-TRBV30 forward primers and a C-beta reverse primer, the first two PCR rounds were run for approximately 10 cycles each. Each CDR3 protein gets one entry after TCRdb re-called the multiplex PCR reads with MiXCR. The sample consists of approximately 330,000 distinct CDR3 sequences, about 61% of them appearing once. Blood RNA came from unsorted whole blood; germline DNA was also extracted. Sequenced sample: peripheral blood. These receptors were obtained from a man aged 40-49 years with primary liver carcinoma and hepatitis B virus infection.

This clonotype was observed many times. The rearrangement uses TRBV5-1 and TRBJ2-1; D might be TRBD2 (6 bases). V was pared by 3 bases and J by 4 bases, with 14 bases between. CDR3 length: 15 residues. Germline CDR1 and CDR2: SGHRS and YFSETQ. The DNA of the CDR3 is TGCGCCAGCAGCTATGTGGGGGGACCTTACAATGAGCAGTTCTTC. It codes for CASSYVGGPYNEQFF. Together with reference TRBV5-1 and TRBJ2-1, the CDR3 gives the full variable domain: KAGVTQTPRYLIKTRGQQVTLSCSPISGHRSVSWYQQTPGQGLQFLFEYFSETQRNKGNFPGRFSGRQFSNSRSEMNVSTLELGDSALYLCASSYVGGPYNEQFFGPGTRLTVL.

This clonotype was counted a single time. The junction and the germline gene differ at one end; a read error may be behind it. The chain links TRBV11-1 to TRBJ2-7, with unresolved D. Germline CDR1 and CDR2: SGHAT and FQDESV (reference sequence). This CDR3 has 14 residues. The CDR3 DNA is TGTACCAGCAGCTCCGTCAAGACTTCCTACGAGCAGTACTTC. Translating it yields CTSSSVKTSYEQYF.

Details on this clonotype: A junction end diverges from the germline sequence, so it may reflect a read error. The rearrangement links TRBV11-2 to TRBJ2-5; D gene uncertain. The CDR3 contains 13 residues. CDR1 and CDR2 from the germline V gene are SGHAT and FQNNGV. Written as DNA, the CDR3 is TGTGCCAACAGCCTAGTAGGTGAAGAGACCCAGTACTTC. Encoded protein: CANSLVGEETQYF.

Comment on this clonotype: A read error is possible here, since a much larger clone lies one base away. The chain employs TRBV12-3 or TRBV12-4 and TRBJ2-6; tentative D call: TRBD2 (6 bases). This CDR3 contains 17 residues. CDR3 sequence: CASILPPAGSGANILTF. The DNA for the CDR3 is TGTGCCAGCATCTTACCACCAGCGGGTTCTGGGGCCAACATCCTGACTTTC.

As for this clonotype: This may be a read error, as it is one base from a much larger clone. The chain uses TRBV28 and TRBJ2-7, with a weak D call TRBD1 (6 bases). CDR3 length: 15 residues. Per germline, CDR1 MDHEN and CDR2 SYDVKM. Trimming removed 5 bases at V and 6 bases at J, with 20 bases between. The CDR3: CASSPRQAYSLEQYF. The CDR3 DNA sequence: TGTGCCAGCAGTCCAAGACAGGCGTACTCCCTCGAGCAGTACTTC.

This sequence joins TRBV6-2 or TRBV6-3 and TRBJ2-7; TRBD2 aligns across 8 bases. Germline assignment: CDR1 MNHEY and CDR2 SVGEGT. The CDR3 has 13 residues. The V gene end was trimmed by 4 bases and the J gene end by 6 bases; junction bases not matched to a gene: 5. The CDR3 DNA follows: TGTGCCAGCAGTTCGCTAGCGGGTGTCGAGCAGTACTTC. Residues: CASSSLAGVEQYF.

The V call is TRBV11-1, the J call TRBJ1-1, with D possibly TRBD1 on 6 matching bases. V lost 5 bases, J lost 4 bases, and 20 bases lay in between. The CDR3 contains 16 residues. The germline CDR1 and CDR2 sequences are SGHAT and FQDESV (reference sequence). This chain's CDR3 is CASSLRLDSGGTEAFF. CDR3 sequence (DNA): TGTGCCAGCAGCCTTCGCTTGGACAGTGGAGGCACTGAAGCTTTCTTT.

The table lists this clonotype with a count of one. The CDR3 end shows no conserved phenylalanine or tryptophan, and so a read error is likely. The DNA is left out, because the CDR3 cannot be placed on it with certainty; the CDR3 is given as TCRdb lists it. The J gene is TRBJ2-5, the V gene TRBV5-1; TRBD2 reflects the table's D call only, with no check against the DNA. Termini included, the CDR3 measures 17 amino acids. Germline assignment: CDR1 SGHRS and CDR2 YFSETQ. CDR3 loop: CASSPVVLAGAKNEEFL.

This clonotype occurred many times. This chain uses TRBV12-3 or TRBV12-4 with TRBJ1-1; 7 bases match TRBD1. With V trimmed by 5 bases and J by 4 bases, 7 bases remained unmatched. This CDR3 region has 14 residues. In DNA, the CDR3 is TGTGCCAGCAGTCAGACAGGGAGGGGCACTGAAGCTTTCTTT. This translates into CASSQTGRGTEAFF.

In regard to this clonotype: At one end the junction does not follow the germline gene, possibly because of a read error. CDR3 amino acids: CTSSLVTGRYEQYF. In DNA, the CDR3 is TGTACCAGCAGCTTAGTCACGGGGCGATACGAGCAGTACTTC. This chain joins TRBV11-2 and TRBJ2-7, with D perhaps given as TRBD1 or TRBD2 (5 bases each). The CDR3 has 14 residues. The germline gives CDR1 SGHAT, CDR2 FQNNGV.

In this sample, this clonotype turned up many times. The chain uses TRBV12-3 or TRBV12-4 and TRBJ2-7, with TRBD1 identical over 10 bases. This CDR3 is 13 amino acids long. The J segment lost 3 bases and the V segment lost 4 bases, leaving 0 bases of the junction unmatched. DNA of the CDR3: TGTGCCAGCAGTTGGGACAGGGGCTACGAGCAGTACTTC. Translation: CASSWDRGYEQYF.

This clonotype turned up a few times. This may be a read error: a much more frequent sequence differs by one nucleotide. CDR3 DNA: TGTGCCAGCAGTCTAGAACCAGCGGCCGCCGGGGAGCTGTTTTTT. This sequence encodes CASSLEPAAAGELFF. The rearrangement links TRBV6-1 to TRBJ2-2, with D perhaps TRBD2 (5 bases). CDR1 is MNHNS and CDR2 is SASEGT in the germline V gene. V shed 5 bases and J shed 6 bases, with 16 bases lying between them. This CDR3 spans 15 amino acids.

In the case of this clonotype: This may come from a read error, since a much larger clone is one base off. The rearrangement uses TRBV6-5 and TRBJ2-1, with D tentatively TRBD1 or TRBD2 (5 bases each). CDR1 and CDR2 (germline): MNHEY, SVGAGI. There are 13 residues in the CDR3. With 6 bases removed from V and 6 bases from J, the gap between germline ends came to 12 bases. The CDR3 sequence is CASSLGASNEQFF. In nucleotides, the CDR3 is TGTGCCAGCAGCCTCGGGGCTAGCAATGAGCAGTTCTTC.

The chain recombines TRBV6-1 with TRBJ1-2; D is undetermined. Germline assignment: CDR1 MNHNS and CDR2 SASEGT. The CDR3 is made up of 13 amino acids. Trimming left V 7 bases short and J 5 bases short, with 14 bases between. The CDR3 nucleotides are TGTGCCAGCACTACCGGGTCGCATTATGGCTACACCTTC. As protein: CASTTGSHYGYTF.

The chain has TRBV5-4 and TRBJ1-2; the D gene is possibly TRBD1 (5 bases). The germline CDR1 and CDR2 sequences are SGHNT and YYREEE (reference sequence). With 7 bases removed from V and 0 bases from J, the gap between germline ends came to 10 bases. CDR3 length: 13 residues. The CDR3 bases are TGTGCCAGCCACAGGACCTCTAACTATGGCTACACCTTC. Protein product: CASHRTSNYGYTF. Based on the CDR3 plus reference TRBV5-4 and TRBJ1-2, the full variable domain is ETGVTQSPTHLIKTRGQQVTLRCSSQSGHNTVSWYQQALGQGPQFIFQYYREEENGRGNFPPRFSGLQFPNYSSELNVNALELDDSALYLCASHRTSNYGYTFGSGTRLTVV.

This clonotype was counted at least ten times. This CDR3 is CASSQESLRTYNEQFF. In DNA, the CDR3 is TGTGCCAGCAGCCAAGAGAGTCTGCGGACTTACAATGAGCAGTTCTTC. The chain is built from TRBV4-2 and TRBJ2-1; tentative D call: TRBD2 (5 bases). Deletions cut 0 bases from V and 4 bases from J, with 13 bases between. Germline values: CDR1 LGHNA, CDR2 YNFKEQ. CDR3 length: 16 amino acids.

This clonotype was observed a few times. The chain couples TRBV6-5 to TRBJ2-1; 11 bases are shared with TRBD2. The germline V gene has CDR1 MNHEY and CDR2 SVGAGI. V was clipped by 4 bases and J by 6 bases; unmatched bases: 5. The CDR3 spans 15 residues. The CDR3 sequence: CASSFTSGSTNEQFF. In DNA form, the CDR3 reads TGTGCCAGCAGTTTCACTAGCGGGAGTACCAATGAGCAGTTCTTC.

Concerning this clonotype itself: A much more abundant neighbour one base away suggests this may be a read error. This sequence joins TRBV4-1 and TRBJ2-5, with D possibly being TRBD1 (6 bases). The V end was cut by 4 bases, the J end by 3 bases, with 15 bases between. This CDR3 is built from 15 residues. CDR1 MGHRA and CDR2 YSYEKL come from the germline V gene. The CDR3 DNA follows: TGCGCCAGCAGCCTGAAACAGGGACCTAAAGAGACCCAGTACTTC. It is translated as CASSLKQGPKETQYF.

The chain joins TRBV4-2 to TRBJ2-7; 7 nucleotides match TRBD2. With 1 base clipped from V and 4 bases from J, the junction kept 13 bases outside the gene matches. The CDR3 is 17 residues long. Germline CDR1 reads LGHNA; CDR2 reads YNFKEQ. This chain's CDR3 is CASSQGRAREIGYEQYF. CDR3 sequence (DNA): TGTGCCAGCAGCCAAGGGCGGGCGCGGGAGATAGGGTACGAGCAGTACTTC.

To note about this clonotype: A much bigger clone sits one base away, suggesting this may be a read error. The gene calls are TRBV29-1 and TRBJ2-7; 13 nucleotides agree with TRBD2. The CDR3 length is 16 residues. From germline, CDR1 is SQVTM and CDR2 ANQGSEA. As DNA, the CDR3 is TGCGGCGACCCCGGGCATCTACTAGCGGGAGGGCCCGGGCAGTACTTC. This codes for CGDPGHLLAGGPGQYF.

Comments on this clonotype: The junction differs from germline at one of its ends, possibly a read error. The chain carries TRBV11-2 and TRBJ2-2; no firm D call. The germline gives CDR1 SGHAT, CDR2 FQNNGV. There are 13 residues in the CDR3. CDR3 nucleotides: TGTGCCTGCAGCTTGGAAGTATCCGGGGAGCTGTTTTTT. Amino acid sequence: CACSLEVSGELFF.